Shown below are 12 T cell receptor beta chains from a single sample sequenced in a study of early T cells in non-severe SARS-CoV-2 infection. TCRdb used MiXCR to reprocess the 5' RACE reads, holding one entry per CDR3 protein. The table has more than 75,000 distinct CDR3 sequences, about 13% seen once. The sample taken for sequencing was whole blood. These receptors were taken from an adult who was a healthcare worker with PCR-confirmed SARS-CoV-2 infection or an uninfected control (not recorded which).

This clonotype turned up a few times. The chain uses TRBV25-1 and TRBJ1-2, with D possibly matching TRBD1 (6 bases). V shed 3 bases and J shed 1 base, with 9 bases lying between them. Germline CDR1 MGHDK, CDR2 SYGVNS. There are 14 residues in the CDR3. CDR3 sequence (DNA): TGTGCCAGCAGTGAGGGGGCTTATAACTATGGCTACACCTTC. The encoded protein is CASSEGAYNYGYTF.

This clonotype was counted ten times or more. This chain links TRBV6-6 with TRBJ1-5; no reliable D call. Looked up from germline, CDR1 is MNHNY and CDR2 is SVGAGI (reference sequence). The CDR3 contains 15 residues. Trimming cost V 2 bases and J 0 bases, with 8 bases left between them. CDR3 protein: CASSYGWDSNQPQHF. In nucleotides, the CDR3 is TGTGCCAGCAGTTACGGATGGGATAGCAATCAGCCCCAGCATTTT.

This clonotype has only a few counts. The V and J genes are TRBV6-1 and TRBJ1-1; D is ambiguous. Trimming took 4 bases from V and 3 from J, leaving 3 bases between them. CDR1 and CDR2 (germline): MNHNS, SASEGT. This CDR3 region has 11 residues. As DNA, the CDR3 is TGTGCCAGCAGTGGGTACACTGAAGCTTTCTTT. Residues: CASSGYTEAFF.

The chain uses TRBV20-1 and TRBJ1-1; no firm D call. Trimming shortened V by 0 bases and J by 1 base, and 12 bases separated the two germline ends. The length of the CDR3 is 15 residues. Germline lookup yields CDR1 DFQATT and CDR2 SNEGSKA (reference sequence). The CDR3 DNA follows: TGCAGTGCTAGAGATGCAGAGGCCGCGAACACTGAAGCTTTCTTT. This sequence encodes CSARDAEAANTEAFF.

The V and J genes are TRBV2 and TRBJ1-5, with unresolved D. Germline-derived CDR1 and CDR2 are SNHLY and FYNNEI. CDR3 length equals 12 residues. V lost 3 bases to trimming and J lost 6 bases, with 6 bases between them. The CDR3 bases are TGTGCCAGCAGTGACTCCCCTCAGCCCCAGCATTTT. Protein: CASSDSPQPQHF.

This clonotype was detected many times. The chain employs TRBV12-3 or TRBV12-4 and TRBJ2-7, with D perhaps TRBD1 (5 bases). The CDR3 sequence is 12 residues long. V shed 5 bases and J shed 4 bases, with 9 bases lying between them. CDR3 amino acids: CASSPQGYEQYF. The CDR3 coding sequence is TGTGCCAGCAGTCCGCAGGGTTACGAGCAGTACTTC.

V and J are TRBV6-5 and TRBJ2-7; TRBD1 matches at 11 bases. V trimming: 9 bases; J trimming: 1 base; junction bases outside the gene matches: 2. Per germline, CDR1 MNHEY and CDR2 SVGAGI. The CDR3 contains 13 residues. This chain's CDR3 is CASGTGGSYEQYF. CDR3 nucleotides: TGTGCCAGTGGGACAGGGGGGTCCTACGAGCAGTACTTC.

This chain connects TRBV20-1 to TRBJ1-4, with TRBD1 matching 8 bases. This CDR3 has 13 residues. Germline-derived CDR1 and CDR2 are DFQATT and SNEGSKA (reference sequence). The junction had 4 bases not matched to a gene; V was cut back by 6 bases and J by 4 bases. The CDR3 region has the DNA TGCAGTGCAGGGGACAGGATTAATGAAAAACTGTTTTTT. Protein sequence: CSAGDRINEKLFF.

In its sample, this clonotype was seen many times. The V call is TRBV5-1, the J call TRBJ1-1; D unclear. V shed 5 bases and J shed 1 base, with 9 bases lying between them. This CDR3 is 13 amino acids long. In germline, CDR1 is SGHRS, CDR2 YFSETQ. The CDR3 loop reads CASSLSTNTEAFF. The CDR3 DNA sequence: TGCGCCAGCAGTCTGAGTACGAACACTGAAGCTTTCTTT.

This clonotype was counted a few times. V is TRBV7-9 and J is TRBJ2-7, with D perhaps matching TRBD1 (5 bases). Germline values: CDR1 SEHNR, CDR2 FQNEAQ (reference sequence). The CDR3 length is 17 residues. V was cut by 4 bases and J by 10 bases, with 29 bases left in between. The CDR3 here is CASSSRYIGRQLSAQYF. The DNA of the CDR3 is TGTGCCAGCAGCTCGAGGTATATAGGAAGACAGCTCTCGGCTCAGTACTTC.

The V call is TRBV12-3 or TRBV12-4, the J call TRBJ1-2, with 8 bases lining up with TRBD1. The CDR3 totals 14 residues. J was trimmed by 5 bases and V by 8 bases; bases with no gene match: 10. CDR3 loop: CASSFGQGFYGYTF. In DNA, the CDR3 is TGTGCCAGCTCCTTCGGACAGGGCTTTTATGGCTACACCTTC.

The genes are TRBV20-1 and TRBJ2-7; possible D gene TRBD1, 6 bases. V gave up 3 bases and J gave up 0 bases, with 15 bases separating them. The CDR3 has 15 residues. CDR1 and CDR2 (germline): DFQATT, SNEGSKA (reference sequence). The CDR3 reads CSARGSRGTSYEQYF. The CDR3 nucleotides are TGCAGTGCTAGGGGATCGAGGGGGACCTCCTACGAGCAGTACTTC.